Shown below are 19 T cell receptor beta chains from a single sample sequenced in a study of Graves' ophthalmopathy and Graves' hyperthyroidism. Amplified material comprised TCR beta CDR3 regions derived from RNA transcripts. First-round RT-PCR employed HTBI primers, with a second-round multiplex PCR after it. TCRdb called the multiplex PCR reads again in MiXCR, with one record for every CDR3 protein. This sample has approximately 380,000 distinct CDR3 sequences; roughly 20% occur once, and the top ten carry under 3.5%. What was sequenced was peripheral blood. These receptors were taken from a woman younger than 35 with stable Graves' hyperthyroidism.

The chain is built from TRBV4-1 and TRBJ2-5, with D possibly being TRBD1 (6 bases). With 0 bases removed from V and 0 bases from J, the gap between germline ends came to 20 bases. The CDR3 length is 19 residues. Per the germline V gene, CDR1 is MGHRA and CDR2 is YSYEKL. The CDR3 bases are TGCGCCAGCAGCCAAGATCCGTGGCGGGCCAGGGGCCACCAAGAGACCCAGTACTTC. As protein: CASSQDPWRARGHQETQYF.

The CDR3 DNA follows: TGTGCCAGCAGCTCAACGACAGGAGGAAACACCATATATTTT. Protein sequence: CASSSTTGGNTIYF. The chain couples TRBV13 to TRBJ1-3, with D maybe TRBD1 (6 bases). Germline CDR1 reads PRHDT; CDR2 reads FYEKMQ (reference sequence). This CDR3 is built from 14 residues. V was shortened by 4 bases and J by 4 bases, with 11 bases between the two germline ends. Filled out from reference TRBV13 and TRBJ1-3, the complete variable domain reads AAGVIQSPRHLIKEKRETATLKCYPIPRHDTVYWYQQGPGQDPQFLISFYEKMQSDKGSIPDRFSAQQFSDYHSELNMSSLELGDSALYFCASSSTTGGNTIYFGEGSWLTVV.

This clonotype came up many times. This rearrangement joins TRBV2 to TRBJ2-5; 11 bases agree with TRBD1. The CDR3 has 15 amino acids. CDR1 SNHLY and CDR2 FYNNEI come from the germline V gene. Trimming took 4 bases from V and 1 from J; bases not matched to a gene: 2. The CDR3 bases are TGTGCCAGCAGTGGGACAGGGGGCTTCCAAGAGACCCAGTACTTC. Translated, it gives CASSGTGGFQETQYF.

V gene TRBV6-1 combines with J gene TRBJ2-7; D is unclear. V lost 0 bases and J lost 1, with 10 bases in between. Looked up from germline, CDR1 is MNHNS and CDR2 is SASEGT. This CDR3 comprises 15 residues. The CDR3 DNA is TGTGCCAGCAGTGAAGCGTATGGAGCTTCCTACGAGCAGTACTTC. Protein sequence: CASSEAYGASYEQYF.

This clonotype was detected a few times. A much larger clone is a single base away; this may be a read error. CDR3 coding DNA: TGTGCTTTCTCCAGGGGTGAGACCCAGTGCTTC. It translates to CAFSRGETQCF. The V gene is TRBV30, the J gene TRBJ2-5; tentatively, D is TRBD1 (6 bases). Germline V gives CDR1 GTSNPN, CDR2 SVGIG (reference sequence). The CDR3 has 11 amino acids. Full variable domain (rest looked up from reference TRBV30 and TRBJ2-5): SQTIHQWPATLVQPVGSPLSLECTVEGTSNPNLYWYRQAAGRGLQLLFYSVGIGQISSEVPQNLSASRPQDRQFILSSKKLLLSDSGFYLCAFSRGETQCFGPGTRLLVL.

This rearrangement joins TRBV5-1 to TRBJ1-1, with no clear D. The V end lost 4 bases, the J end lost 5 bases, and 12 bases lay between the germline ends. This CDR3 has 13 residues. Germline values: CDR1 SGHRS, CDR2 YFSETQ. The CDR3 region is CASSPHERTEAFF. CDR3 in DNA: TGCGCCAGCAGCCCGCATGAGAGGACTGAAGCTTTCTTT.

The chain combines TRBV6-1 with TRBJ2-7, with 7 bases fitting TRBD1. The CDR3 length is 13 residues. Unmatched junction bases numbered 6, after V lost 8 bases and J lost 2 bases. The V gene's germline CDR1 is MNHNS and CDR2 SASEGT. CDR3 coding DNA: TGTGCCAGCGGAACAGGGGTCCCCTACGAGCAGTACTTC. Its protein is CASGTGVPYEQYF.

The sample holds many counts of this clonotype. V usage is TRBV4-1 and J usage is TRBJ2-7; D is ambiguous. Germline lookup yields CDR1 MGHRA and CDR2 YSYEKL. This CDR3 is 14 amino acids long. V was clipped by 1 base and J by 4 bases, with 11 bases between them. The CDR3 here is CASSQVSNGYEQYF. In nucleotides, the CDR3 is TGCGCCAGCAGCCAAGTCAGTAACGGTTACGAGCAGTACTTC.

This clonotype has only a few counts. This chain joins TRBV29-1 and TRBJ1-2; no clear D gene. The CDR3 totals 12 residues. Trimming took 2 bases from V and 11 from J, leaving 15 bases between them. Per the germline V gene, CDR1 is SQVTM and CDR2 is ANQGSEA. The CDR3 region is CSVESQAMYYTF. The DNA for the CDR3 is TGCAGCGTTGAATCGCAGGCTATGTATTACACCTTC.

This clonotype has ten or more counts. The CDR3 here is CSAPDRGGTEAFF. In DNA, the CDR3 is TGCAGTGCGCCCGACAGGGGTGGCACTGAAGCTTTCTTT. V usage is TRBV20-1 and J usage is TRBJ1-1; 8 positions agree with TRBD1. The CDR3 has 13 amino acids. Looked up from germline, CDR1 is DFQATT and CDR2 is SNEGSKA (reference sequence). The ends lost 6 bases at V and 4 bases at J; junction bases unmatched: 7.

This clonotype was detected many times. J is TRBJ1-1 and V is TRBV7-3; D gene ambiguous. The CDR3 runs to 17 residues. With 2 bases removed from V and 4 bases from J, the gap between germline ends came to 20 bases. CDR1 SGHTA and CDR2 FQGTGA come from the germline V gene. CDR3 loop: CASSLGLSGWPPTEAFF. The CDR3 DNA is TGTGCCAGCAGCTTAGGTCTTTCGGGGTGGCCTCCCACTGAAGCTTTCTTT.

This clonotype came up many times. This chain uses TRBV7-2 with TRBJ2-7; 7 bases map to TRBD1. Germline values: CDR1 SGHTA, CDR2 FQGNSA. The CDR3 covers 14 residues. V was pared by 5 bases and J by 3 bases, with 7 bases of the junction left unmatched. CDR3 region: CASSPRDSDYEQYF. In nucleotides, the CDR3 is TGTGCCAGCAGCCCACGGGACAGCGACTACGAGCAGTACTTC.

This clonotype was found many times. This CDR3 is CASSRGDLNTGELFF. CDR3 nucleotides: TGTGCCAGTAGCCGAGGTGACTTGAACACCGGGGAGCTGTTTTTT. The genes are TRBV19 and TRBJ2-2; unclear D gene. From germline, CDR1 is LNHDA and CDR2 SQIVND (reference sequence). CDR3 length: 15 amino acids. V was trimmed by 6 bases and J by 1 base, leaving 12 bases between them.

This clonotype has only a few counts. V is TRBV4-2 and J is TRBJ1-6; 8 bases align to TRBD1. The V segment lost 0 bases and the J segment 9 bases; nucleotides outside the gene matches: 7. The germline gives CDR1 LGHNA, CDR2 YNFKEQ. This CDR3 is 16 amino acids long. This CDR3 reads CASSQEFGQGVSPLHF. The DNA of the CDR3 is TGTGCCAGCAGCCAAGAATTCGGACAGGGAGTTTCACCCCTCCACTTT.

This clonotype was found many times. The chain is built from TRBV20-1 and TRBJ2-2; TRBD2 agrees at 7 bases. J was trimmed by 0 bases and V by 2 bases; bases with no gene match: 6. This CDR3 is 16 amino acids long. The germline V gene has CDR1 DFQATT and CDR2 SNEGSKA (reference sequence). The CDR3 is CSARHIAGANTGELFF. The DNA for the CDR3 is TGCAGTGCTAGACATATAGCGGGCGCGAACACCGGGGAGCTGTTTTTT.

In this sample, this clonotype turned up a few times. The gene calls are TRBV6-2 or TRBV6-3 and TRBJ2-1; 16 bases are a match to TRBD2. Germline V lookup: CDR1 MNHEY, CDR2 SVGEGT. J lost 9 bases, V lost 5 bases, and 19 bases had no gene match. This CDR3 is built from 20 residues. The CDR3 spells CASSPAGLAGGPVNSGEQFF. In DNA form, the CDR3 reads TGTGCCAGCAGTCCCGCGGGACTAGCGGGAGGGCCTGTAAATTCGGGTGAGCAGTTCTTC.

About this clonotype: A clone one base away is much larger, so this may be a read error. The DNA for the CDR3 is TGTGCCATCAGCCCACGGACAGGGCGGGAAGAGACCCAGTACTTC. Translating gives CAISPRTGREETQYF. The chain employs TRBV5-6 and TRBJ2-5, with TRBD1 matching 8 bases. The CDR3 has 15 residues. Germline CDR1 SGHDT, CDR2 YYEEEE.

This clonotype has just a few counts. The chain joins TRBV11-2 to TRBJ1-1, with 7 bases identical to TRBD1. The trim removed 2 bases at V and 8 bases at J, leaving 8 bases unmatched. CDR3 length equals 14 residues. The germline V gene encodes CDR1 SGHAT and CDR2 FQNNGV. CDR3 sequence reads: CASSLRYEGAEAFF. The CDR3 coding sequence is TGTGCCAGCAGCTTACGGTATGAGGGGGCAGAAGCTTTCTTT.

Many counts were recorded for this clonotype. The rearrangement joins TRBV6-2 or TRBV6-3 to TRBJ2-3; 7 nucleotides align to TRBD2. CDR3 length: 16 amino acids. Germline-derived CDR1 and CDR2 are MNHEY and SVGEGT. The V segment lost 2 bases and the J segment 0 bases; nucleotides outside the gene matches: 5. CDR3 region: CASSYVAGESTDTQYF. The CDR3 DNA reads TGTGCCAGCAGTTACGTTGCGGGAGAGAGCACAGATACGCAGTATTTT.